The clone carrying this T cell receptor (beta chain) appeared a few times. The record originates from a study of human T cells and chemical hapten exposure. Indicated time point: pre-sensitization, week 0. Treatment described: therapeutic diphenylcyclopropenone sensitization with weekly scalp DPC. TCRdb ran MiXCR on the RACE reads and lists one entry per CDR3 protein. The table shows 300,000 to 450,000 distinct CDR3 sequences, with approximately 5.1% occurring only once. The germline gives CDR1 LGHDT, CDR2 YNNKEL (reference sequence). This CDR3 has 14 residues. Trimming left V 1 base short and J 3 bases short, with 10 bases between.

The receptor's source is a woman aged 50 to 60 with alopecia areata. Some clones in this sample may be carry-over from other donors' samples. The genes are TRBV3-1 and TRBJ2-7; no clear D. The sample was whole blood, taken in connection with sensitization to the hapten diphenylcyclopropenone (DPC). This CDR3 reads CASSQGATDYEQYF. In nucleotides, the CDR3 is TGTGCCAGCAGCCAAGGGGCAACAGACTACGAGCAGTACTTC.